By share, the clone carrying this TCR beta chain ranks as medium-sized. What it binds is unknown. Time point in this sample: blood 4 weeks post-SBRT, at nephrectomy. Treatment meaning: 15 Gy SBRT to primary tumor, nephrectomy 4 weeks later. Nephrectomy followed 15 Gy stereotactic body radiation by 4 weeks. These data originate in a study of radiation and T cells in renal cell carcinoma. Overall study results and limits: In blood, top tumor clones expanded by 2 weeks, shrinking by 4. Without pretreatment biopsies, baseline tumor clonotype presence was undetermined.

With 4 bases clipped from V and 5 bases from J, the junction kept 9 bases outside the gene matches. Germline V gene lookup returns CDR1 LNHDA and CDR2 SQIVND (reference sequence). The CDR3 contains 16 residues. Assay: immunoSEQ multiplex PCR; the TCRdb copy retains only in-frame clones and omits some. Among over 25,000 clones listed, approximately 84% were seen once. V gene TRBV19 combines with J gene TRBJ2-1; 9 bases are a match to TRBD1. The sequence came from a man aged 55-75 years with renal cell carcinoma. The sequencing here drew on blood, taken from a patient whose treatment included radiotherapy and nephrectomy. CDR3 sequence reads: CASSTRQGGWNNEQFF. The CDR3 DNA is TGTGCCAGTAGTACCAGACAGGGGGGGTGGAACAATGAGCAGTTCTTC. Supplemented by reference TRBV19 and TRBJ2-1, the full variable domain reads DGGITQSPKYLFRKEGQNVTLSCEQNLNHDAMYWYRQDPGQGLRLIYYSQIVNDFQKGDIAEGYSVSREKKESFPLTVTSAQKNPTAFYLCASSTRQGGWNNEQFFGPGTRLTVL.